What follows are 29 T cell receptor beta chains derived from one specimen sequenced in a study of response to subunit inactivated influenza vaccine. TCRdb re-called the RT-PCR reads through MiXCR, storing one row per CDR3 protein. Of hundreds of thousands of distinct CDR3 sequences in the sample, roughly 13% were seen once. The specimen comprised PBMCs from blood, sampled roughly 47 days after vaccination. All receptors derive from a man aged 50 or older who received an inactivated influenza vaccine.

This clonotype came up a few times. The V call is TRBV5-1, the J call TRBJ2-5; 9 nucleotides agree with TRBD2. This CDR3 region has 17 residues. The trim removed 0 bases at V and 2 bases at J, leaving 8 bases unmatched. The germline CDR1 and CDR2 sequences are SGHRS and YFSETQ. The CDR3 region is CASSLGAGGDMQETQYF. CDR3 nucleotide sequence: TGCGCCAGCAGCTTGGGAGCGGGGGGCGATATGCAAGAGACCCAGTACTTC. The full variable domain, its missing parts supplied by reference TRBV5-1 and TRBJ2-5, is KAGVTQTPRYLIKTRGQQVTLSCSPISGHRSVSWYQQTPGQGLQFLFEYFSETQRNKGNFPGRFSGRQFSNSRSEMNVSTLELGDSALYLCASSLGAGGDMQETQYFGPGTRLLVL.

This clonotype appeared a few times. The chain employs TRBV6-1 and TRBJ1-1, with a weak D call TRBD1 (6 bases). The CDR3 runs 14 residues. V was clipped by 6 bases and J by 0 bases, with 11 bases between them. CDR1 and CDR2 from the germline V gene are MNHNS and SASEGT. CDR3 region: CASRGDNMNTEAFF. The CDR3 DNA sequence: TGTGCCAGCAGGGGGGACAACATGAACACTGAAGCTTTCTTT.

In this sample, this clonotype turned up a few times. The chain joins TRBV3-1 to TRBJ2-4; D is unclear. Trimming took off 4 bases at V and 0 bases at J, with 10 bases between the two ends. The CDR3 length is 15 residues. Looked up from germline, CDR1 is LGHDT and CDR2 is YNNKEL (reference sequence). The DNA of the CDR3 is TGTGCCAGCAGCCGAGACACCAGAGCCAAAAACATTCAGTACTTC. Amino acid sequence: CASSRDTRAKNIQYF.

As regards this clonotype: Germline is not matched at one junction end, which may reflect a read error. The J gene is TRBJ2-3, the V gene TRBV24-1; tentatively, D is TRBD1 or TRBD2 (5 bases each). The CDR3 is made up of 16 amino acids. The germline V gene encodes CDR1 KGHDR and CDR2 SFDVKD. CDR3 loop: CATSDLGRDGTETQYF. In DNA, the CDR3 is TGTGCCACCAGTGATTTGGGACGGGACGGCACAGAAACGCAGTATTTT.

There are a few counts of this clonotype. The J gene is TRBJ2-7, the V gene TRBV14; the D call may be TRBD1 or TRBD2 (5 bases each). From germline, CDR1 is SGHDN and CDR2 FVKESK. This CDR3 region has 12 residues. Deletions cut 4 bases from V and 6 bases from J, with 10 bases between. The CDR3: CASSRGDSEQYF. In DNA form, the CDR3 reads TGTGCCAGCAGCCGAGGGGATTCCGAGCAGTACTTC.

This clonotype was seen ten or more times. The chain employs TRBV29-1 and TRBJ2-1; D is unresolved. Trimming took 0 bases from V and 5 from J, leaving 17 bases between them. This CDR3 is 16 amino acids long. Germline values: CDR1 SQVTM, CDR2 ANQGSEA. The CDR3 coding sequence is TGCAGCGTTGAAGATGAGAATTTAGTAGTCGACAATGAGCAGTTCTTC. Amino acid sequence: CSVEDENLVVDNEQFF.

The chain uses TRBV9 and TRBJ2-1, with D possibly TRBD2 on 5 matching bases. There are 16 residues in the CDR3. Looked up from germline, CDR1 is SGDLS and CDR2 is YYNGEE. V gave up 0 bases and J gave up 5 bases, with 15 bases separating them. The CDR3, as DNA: TGTGCCAGCAGCGTAGAGGTAGCGAGCAGAAACAATGAGCAGTTCTTC. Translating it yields CASSVEVASRNNEQFF.

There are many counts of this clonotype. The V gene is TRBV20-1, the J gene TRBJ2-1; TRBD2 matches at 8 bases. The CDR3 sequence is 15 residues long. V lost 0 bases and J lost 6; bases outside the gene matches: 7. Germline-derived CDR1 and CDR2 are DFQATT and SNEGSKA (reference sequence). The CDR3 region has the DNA TGCAGTGCTAGAGACCCGGGAGGGTCCCTCAATGAGCAGTTCTTC. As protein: CSARDPGGSLNEQFF.

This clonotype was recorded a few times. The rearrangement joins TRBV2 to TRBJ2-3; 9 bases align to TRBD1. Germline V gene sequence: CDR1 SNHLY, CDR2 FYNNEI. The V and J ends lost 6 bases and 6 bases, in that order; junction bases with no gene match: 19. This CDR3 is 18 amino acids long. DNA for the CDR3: TGTGCCAGCAGCCCCCCGTTTCAGGGGACAGGGCTTGATGATACGCAGTATTTT. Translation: CASSPPFQGTGLDDTQYF.

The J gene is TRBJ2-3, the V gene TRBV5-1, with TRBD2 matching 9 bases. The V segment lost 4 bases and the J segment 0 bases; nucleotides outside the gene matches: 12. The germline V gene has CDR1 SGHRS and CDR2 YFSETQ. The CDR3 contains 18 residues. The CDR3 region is CASSLRLADLSSTDTQYF. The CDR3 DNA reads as TGCGCCAGCAGCCTAAGACTAGCGGACCTGTCTAGCACAGATACGCAGTATTTT. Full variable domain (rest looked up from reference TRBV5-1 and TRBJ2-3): KAGVTQTPRYLIKTRGQQVTLSCSPISGHRSVSWYQQTPGQGLQFLFEYFSETQRNKGNFPGRFSGRQFSNSRSEMNVSTLELGDSALYLCASSLRLADLSSTDTQYFGPGTRLTVL.

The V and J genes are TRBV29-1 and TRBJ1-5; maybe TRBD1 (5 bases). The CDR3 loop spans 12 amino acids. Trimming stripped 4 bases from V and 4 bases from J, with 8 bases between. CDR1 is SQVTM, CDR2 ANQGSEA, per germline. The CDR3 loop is CSVGQRNQPQHF. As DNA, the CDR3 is TGCAGCGTTGGACAGAGAAATCAGCCCCAGCATTTT.

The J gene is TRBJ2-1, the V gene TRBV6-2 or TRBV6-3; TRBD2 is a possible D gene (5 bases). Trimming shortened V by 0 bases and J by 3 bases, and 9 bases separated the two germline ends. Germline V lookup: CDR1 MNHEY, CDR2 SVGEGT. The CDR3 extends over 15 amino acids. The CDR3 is CASSYSQRIYNEQFF. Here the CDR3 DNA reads TGTGCCAGCAGTTACTCGCAGCGGATCTACAATGAGCAGTTCTTC.

The CDR3 reads CASSGGRSNTEAFF. The CDR3 region has the DNA TGTGCCAGCAGCGGGGGACGGTCAAACACTGAAGCTTTCTTT. The gene calls are TRBV11-2 and TRBJ1-1, with a tentative D call TRBD1 (5 bases). The V end was cut by 5 bases, the J end by 2 bases, with 12 bases between. Germline CDR1 reads SGHAT; CDR2 reads FQNNGV. The CDR3 sequence is 14 residues long.

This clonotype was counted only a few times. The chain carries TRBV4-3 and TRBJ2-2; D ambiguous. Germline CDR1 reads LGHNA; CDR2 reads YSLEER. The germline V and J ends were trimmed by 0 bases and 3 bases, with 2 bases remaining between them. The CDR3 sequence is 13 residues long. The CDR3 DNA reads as TGCGCCAGCAGCCAAGATCACACCGGGGAGCTGTTTTTT. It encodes CASSQDHTGELFF.

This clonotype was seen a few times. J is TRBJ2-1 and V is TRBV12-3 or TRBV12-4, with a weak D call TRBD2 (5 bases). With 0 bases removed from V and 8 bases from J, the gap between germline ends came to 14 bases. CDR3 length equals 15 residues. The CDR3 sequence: CASSLAISVGYEQFF. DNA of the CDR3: TGTGCCAGCAGTTTAGCGATTAGCGTGGGGTATGAGCAGTTCTTC.

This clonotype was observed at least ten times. CDR3 amino acids: CSVPRVKYNEQFF. The CDR3 coding sequence is TGCAGCGTCCCTCGGGTCAAATACAATGAGCAGTTCTTC. V usage is TRBV29-1 and J usage is TRBJ2-1; D is undetermined. Trimming shortened V by 6 bases and J by 4 bases, and 13 bases separated the two germline ends. This CDR3 contains 13 residues. The germline V gene encodes CDR1 SQVTM and CDR2 ANQGSEA.

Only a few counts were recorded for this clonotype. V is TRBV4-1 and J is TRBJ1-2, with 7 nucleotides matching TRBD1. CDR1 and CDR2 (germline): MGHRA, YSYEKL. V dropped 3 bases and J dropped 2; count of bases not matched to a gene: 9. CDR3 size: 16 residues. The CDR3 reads CASSHPRQGMNYGYTF. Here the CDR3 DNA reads TGCGCCAGCAGCCATCCCCGACAGGGCATGAACTATGGCTACACCTTC.

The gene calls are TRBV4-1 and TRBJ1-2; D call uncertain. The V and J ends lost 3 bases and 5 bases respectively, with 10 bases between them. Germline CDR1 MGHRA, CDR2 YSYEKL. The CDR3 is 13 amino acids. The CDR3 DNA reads TGCGCCAGCAGCCAGGGTCGACCATATGGCTACACCTTC. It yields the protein CASSQGRPYGYTF.

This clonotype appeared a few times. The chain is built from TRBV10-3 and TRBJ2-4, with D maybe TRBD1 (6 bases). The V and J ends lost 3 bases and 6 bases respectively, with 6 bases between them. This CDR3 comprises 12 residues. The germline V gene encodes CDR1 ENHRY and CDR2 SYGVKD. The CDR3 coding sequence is TGTGCCATCAGTGACAGGGGAAACATTCAGTACTTC. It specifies CAISDRGNIQYF.

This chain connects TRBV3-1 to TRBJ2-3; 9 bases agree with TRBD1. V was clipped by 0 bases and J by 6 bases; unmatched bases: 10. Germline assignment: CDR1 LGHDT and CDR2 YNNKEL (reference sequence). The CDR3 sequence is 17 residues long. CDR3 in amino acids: CASSQDYGTGRSDTQYF. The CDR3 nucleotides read TGTGCCAGCAGCCAAGATTACGGGACAGGGCGATCGGATACGCAGTATTTT.

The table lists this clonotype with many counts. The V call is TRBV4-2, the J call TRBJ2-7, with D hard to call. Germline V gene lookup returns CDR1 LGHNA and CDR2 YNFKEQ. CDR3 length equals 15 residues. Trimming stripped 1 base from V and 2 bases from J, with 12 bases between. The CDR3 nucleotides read TGTGCCAGCAGCCAAGGTTCAGGTCAAACCTACGAGCAGTACTTC. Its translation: CASSQGSGQTYEQYF.

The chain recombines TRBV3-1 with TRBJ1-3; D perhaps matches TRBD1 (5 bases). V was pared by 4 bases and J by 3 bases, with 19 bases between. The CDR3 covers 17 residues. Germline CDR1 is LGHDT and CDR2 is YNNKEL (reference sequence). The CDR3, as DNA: TGTGCCAGCAGCCTCTGGGGACTCACGAGGAGTGGAAACACCATATATTTT. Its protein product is CASSLWGLTRSGNTIYF.

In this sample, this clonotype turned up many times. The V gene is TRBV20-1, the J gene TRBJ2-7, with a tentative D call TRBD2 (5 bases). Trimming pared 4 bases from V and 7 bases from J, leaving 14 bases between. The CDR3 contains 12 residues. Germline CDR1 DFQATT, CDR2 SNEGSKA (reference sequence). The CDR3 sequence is CSATPGVGEQYF. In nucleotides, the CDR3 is TGCAGTGCTACCCCCGGGGTGGGGGAGCAGTACTTC.

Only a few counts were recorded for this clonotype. The CDR3 DNA follows: TGTGCCACCAGTGATTCTATAGCGGGGGGCTACAATGAGCAGTTCTTC. Its protein product is CATSDSIAGGYNEQFF. V gene TRBV24-1 combines with J gene TRBJ2-1; TRBD2 matches at 10 bases. Germline loops: CDR1 KGHDR, CDR2 SFDVKD. J was trimmed by 3 bases and V by 2 bases; bases with no gene match: 3. The CDR3 has 16 amino acids.

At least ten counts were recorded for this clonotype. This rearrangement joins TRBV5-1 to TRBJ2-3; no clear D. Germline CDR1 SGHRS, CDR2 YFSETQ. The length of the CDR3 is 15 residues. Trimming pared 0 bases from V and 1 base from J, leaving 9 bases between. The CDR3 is CASSLEGSRTDTQYF. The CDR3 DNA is TGCGCCAGCAGCTTGGAAGGCAGCCGCACAGATACGCAGTATTTT.

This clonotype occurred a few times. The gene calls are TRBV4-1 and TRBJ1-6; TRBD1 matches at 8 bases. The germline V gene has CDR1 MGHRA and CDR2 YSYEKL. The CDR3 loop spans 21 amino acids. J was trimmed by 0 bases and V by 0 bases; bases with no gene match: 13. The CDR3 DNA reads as TGCGCCAGCAGCCAAGAAGCCGTTGGGACAGGCGTTAGCTCCTATAATTCACCCCTCCACTTT. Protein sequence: CASSQEAVGTGVSSYNSPLHF.

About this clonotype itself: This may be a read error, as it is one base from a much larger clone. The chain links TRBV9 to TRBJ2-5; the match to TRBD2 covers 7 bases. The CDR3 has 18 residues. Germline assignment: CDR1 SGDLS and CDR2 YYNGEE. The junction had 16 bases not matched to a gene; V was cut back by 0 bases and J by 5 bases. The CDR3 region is CASSVGAARGTSGETQYF. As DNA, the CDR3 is TGTGCCAGCAGCGTAGGGGCAGCGCGGGGGACTTCGGGTGAGACCCAGTACTTC.

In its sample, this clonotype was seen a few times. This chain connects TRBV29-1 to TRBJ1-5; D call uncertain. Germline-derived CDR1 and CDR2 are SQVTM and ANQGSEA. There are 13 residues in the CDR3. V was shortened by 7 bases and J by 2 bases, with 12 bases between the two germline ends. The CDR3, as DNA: TGCAGCGCCATGACATCAGGCAATCAGCCCCAGCATTTT. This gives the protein CSAMTSGNQPQHF. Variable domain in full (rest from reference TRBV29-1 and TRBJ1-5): SAVISQKPSRDICQRGTSLTIQCQVDSQVTMMFWYRQQPGQSLTLIATANQGSEATYESGFVIDKFPISRPNLTFSTLTVSNMSPEDSSIYLCSAMTSGNQPQHFGDGTRLSIL.

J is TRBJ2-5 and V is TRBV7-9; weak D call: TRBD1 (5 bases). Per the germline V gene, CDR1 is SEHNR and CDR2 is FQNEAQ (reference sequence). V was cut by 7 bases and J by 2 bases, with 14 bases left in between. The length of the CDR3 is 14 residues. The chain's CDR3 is CASNLQDPQETQYF. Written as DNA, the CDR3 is TGTGCCAGCAACCTACAGGACCCGCAAGAGACCCAGTACTTC.